The sequence of this T cell receptor beta chain was determined in a study of shared clonotypes between healthy human individuals. Notes on the study in general: In the sorted subsets, rarefaction showed sequencing was incomplete despite large depth. For naive CD4 cells, 4.5% to 6.5% of clonotypes were shared across four donors. Sampling covered nothing but blood. Tissue TCR repertoires likely differ from those found in blood. Read depth was anticipated to influence clonotype sharing among donors.

Libraries were prepared by immunoSEQ multiplex PCR; TCRdb keeps only in-frame clonotypes and omits some of them. The sample shows fewer than 1.4 million clones, approximately 78% of them seen only once. CDR1 is ENHRY, CDR2 SYGVKD, per germline. V was clipped by 6 bases and J by 3 bases; unmatched bases: 5. The CDR3 contains 14 residues. A word on this clone: As yet, its antigen is unknown.

This chain links TRBV10-3 with TRBJ2-7, with 10 positions matching TRBD2. The sequencing input was memory CD4+ T cells from PBMCs. The subset here: CD45RA-negative fraction. This sequence was found in a man aged 18-30 years in good health. Some clones in this sample may be carry-over from other donors' samples. The CDR3 loop is CAIRRTSGNYEQYF. CDR3 bases: TGTGCCATCAGGAGGACTAGCGGTAACTACGAGCAGTACTTC.